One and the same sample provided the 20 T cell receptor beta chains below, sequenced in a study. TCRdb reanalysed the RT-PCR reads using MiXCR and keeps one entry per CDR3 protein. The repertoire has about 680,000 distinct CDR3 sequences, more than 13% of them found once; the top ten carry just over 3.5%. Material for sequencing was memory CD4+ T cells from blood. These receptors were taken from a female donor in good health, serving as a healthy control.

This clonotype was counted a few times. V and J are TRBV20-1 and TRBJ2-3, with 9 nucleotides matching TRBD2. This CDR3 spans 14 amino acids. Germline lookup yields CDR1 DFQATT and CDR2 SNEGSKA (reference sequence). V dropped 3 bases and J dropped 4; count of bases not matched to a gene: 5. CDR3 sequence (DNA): TGCAGTGCTAGTCAGGGCGGGAGGGCAGATACGCAGTATTTT. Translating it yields CSASQGGRADTQYF.

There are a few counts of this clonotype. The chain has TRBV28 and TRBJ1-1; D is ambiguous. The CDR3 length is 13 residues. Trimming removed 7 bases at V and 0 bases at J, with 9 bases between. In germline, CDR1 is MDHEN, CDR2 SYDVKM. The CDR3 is CASITGVNTEAFF. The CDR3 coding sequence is TGTGCCAGCATTACCGGAGTGAACACTGAAGCTTTCTTT.

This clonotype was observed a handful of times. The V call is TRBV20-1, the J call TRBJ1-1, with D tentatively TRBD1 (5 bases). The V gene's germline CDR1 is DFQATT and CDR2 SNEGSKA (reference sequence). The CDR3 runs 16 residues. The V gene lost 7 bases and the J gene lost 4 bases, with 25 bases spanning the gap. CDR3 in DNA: TGCAGTGTAGGTCGGAGGGGCGCGGGGGTGGTCACTGAAGCTTTCTTT. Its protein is CSVGRRGAGVVTEAFF.

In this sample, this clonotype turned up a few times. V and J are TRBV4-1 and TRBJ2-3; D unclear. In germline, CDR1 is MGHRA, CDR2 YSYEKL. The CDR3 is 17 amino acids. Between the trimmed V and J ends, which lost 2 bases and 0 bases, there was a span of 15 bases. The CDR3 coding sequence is TGCGCCAGCAGCCAATCCTCTCAGCAGTTTAGCACAGATACGCAGTATTTT. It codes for CASSQSSQQFSTDTQYF.

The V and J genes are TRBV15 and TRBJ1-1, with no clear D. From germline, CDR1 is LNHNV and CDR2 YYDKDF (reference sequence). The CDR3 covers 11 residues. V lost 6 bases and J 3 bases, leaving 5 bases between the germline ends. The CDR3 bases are TGTGCCACCAGGGGAGACACTGAAGCTTTCTTT. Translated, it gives CATRGDTEAFF.

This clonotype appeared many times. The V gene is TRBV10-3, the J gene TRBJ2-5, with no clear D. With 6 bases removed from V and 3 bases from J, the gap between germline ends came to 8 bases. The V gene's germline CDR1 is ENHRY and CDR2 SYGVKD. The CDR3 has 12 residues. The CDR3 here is CAISSVEETQYF. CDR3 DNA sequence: TGTGCCATCAGCTCGGTTGAAGAGACCCAGTACTTC.

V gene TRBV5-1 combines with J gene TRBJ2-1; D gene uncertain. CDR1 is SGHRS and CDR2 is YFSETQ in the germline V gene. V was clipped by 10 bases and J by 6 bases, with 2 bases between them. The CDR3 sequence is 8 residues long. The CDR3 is CAGNEQFF. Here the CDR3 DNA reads TGCGCCGGCAATGAGCAGTTCTTC. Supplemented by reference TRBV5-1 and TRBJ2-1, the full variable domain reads KAGVTQTPRYLIKTRGQQVTLSCSPISGHRSVSWYQQTPGQGLQFLFEYFSETQRNKGNFPGRFSGRQFSNSRSEMNVSTLELGDSALYLCAGNEQFFGPGTRLTVL.

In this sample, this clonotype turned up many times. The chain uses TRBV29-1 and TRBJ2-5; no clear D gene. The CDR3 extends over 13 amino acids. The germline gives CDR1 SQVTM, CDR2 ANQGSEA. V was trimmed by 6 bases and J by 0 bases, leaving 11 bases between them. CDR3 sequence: CSVSQEYQETQYF. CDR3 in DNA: TGCAGCGTCAGTCAGGAGTACCAAGAGACCCAGTACTTC.

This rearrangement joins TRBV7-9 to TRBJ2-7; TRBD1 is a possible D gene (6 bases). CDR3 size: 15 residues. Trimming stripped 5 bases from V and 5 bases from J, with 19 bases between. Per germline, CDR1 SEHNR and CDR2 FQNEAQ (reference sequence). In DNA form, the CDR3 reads TGTGCCAGCAGCCCAGGTGTAATGGGGGCGAACGAGCAGTACTTC. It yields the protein CASSPGVMGANEQYF.

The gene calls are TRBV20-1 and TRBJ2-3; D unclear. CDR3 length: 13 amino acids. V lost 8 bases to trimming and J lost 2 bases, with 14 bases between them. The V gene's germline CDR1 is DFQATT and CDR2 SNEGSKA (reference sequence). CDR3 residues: CSRPDPITDTQYF. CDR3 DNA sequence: TGCAGTCGACCGGACCCGATCACAGATACGCAGTATTTT.

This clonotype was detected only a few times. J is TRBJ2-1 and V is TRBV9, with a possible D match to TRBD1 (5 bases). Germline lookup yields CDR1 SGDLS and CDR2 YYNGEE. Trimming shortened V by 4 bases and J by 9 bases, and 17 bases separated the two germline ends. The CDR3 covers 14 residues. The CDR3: CASSTSFGAVEQFF. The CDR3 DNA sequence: TGTGCCAGCAGCACCTCGTTTGGGGCGGTTGAGCAGTTCTTC.

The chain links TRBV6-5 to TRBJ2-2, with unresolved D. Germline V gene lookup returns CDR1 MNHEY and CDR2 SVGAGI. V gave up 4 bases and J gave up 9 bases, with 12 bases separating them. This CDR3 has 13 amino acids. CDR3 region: CASSLDASRELFF. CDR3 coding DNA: TGTGCCAGCAGTTTAGATGCGTCCCGGGAGCTGTTTTTT.

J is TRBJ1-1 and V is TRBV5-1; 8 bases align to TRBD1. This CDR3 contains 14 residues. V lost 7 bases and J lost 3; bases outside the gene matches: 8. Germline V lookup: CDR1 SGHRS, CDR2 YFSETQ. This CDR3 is CASLETGADTEAFF. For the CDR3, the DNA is TGCGCCAGCTTGGAGACAGGGGCGGACACTGAAGCTTTCTTT. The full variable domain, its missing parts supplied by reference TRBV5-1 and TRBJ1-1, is KAGVTQTPRYLIKTRGQQVTLSCSPISGHRSVSWYQQTPGQGLQFLFEYFSETQRNKGNFPGRFSGRQFSNSRSEMNVSTLELGDSALYLCASLETGADTEAFFGQGTRLTVV.

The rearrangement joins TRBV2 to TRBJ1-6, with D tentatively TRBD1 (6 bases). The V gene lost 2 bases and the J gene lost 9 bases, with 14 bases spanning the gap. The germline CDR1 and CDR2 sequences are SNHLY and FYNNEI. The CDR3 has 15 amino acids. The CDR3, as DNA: TGTGCCAGCAGTGAAAACCGAGGGGGGGGTTCACCCCTCCACTTT. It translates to CASSENRGGGSPLHF.

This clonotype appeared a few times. CDR3 in DNA: TGTGCCAGCAGCCAAGAAGGGCAGCTACCTTACAATGAGCAGTTCTTC. Amino acid sequence: CASSQEGQLPYNEQFF. The V gene is TRBV4-2, the J gene TRBJ2-1; D not resolved. Trimming took off 0 bases at V and 4 bases at J, with 13 bases between the two ends. The CDR3 extends over 16 amino acids. Germline-derived CDR1 and CDR2 are LGHNA and YNFKEQ.

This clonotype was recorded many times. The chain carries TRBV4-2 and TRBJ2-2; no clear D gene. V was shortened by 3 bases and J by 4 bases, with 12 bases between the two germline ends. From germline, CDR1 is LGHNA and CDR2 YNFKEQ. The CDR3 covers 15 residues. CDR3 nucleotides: TGTGCCAGCAGCCAGGTTGGGCCGGGCACCGGGGAGCTGTTTTTT. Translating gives CASSQVGPGTGELFF.

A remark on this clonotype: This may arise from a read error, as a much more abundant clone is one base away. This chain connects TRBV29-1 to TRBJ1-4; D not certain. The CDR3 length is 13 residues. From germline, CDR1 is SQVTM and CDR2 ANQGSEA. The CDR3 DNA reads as TGCAGCGTTCGAAAGGGAACTAATAAAAAACTGTTTTTT. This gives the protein CSVRKGTNKKLFF.

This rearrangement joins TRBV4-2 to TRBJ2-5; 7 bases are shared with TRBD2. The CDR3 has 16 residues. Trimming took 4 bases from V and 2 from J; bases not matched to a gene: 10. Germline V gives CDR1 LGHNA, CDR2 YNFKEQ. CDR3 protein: CASSRNPGLLQETQYF. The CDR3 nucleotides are TGTGCCAGCAGCCGCAACCCGGGACTACTACAAGAGACCCAGTACTTC.

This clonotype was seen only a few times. CDR3 amino acids: CASSLYPARLAGDYNEQFF. CDR3 DNA: TGTGCCAGCAGTTTATATCCCGCTCGACTAGCGGGCGACTACAATGAGCAGTTCTTC. The chain employs TRBV28 and TRBJ2-1; 10 bases map to TRBD2. This CDR3 comprises 19 residues. Germline values: CDR1 MDHEN, CDR2 SYDVKM. V gave up 1 base and J gave up 3 bases; unmatched junction bases: 12.

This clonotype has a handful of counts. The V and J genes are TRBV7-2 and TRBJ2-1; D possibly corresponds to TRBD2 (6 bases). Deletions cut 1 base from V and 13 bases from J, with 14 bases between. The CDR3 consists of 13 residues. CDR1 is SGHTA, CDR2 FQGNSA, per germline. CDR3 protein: CASSLVRAGRQFF. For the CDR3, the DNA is TGTGCCAGCAGCTTAGTGCGGGCGGGACGACAGTTCTTC.